Below, one TCR beta chain is given with its context. While infection was still active, Seattle patients were enrolled and then followed longitudinally. This entry is derived from a study of blood T cell repertoires in COVID-19. Study-wide context: Researchers got acute and convalescent COVID-19 samples from the United States, Italy and Spain. T cells, B-cell-depleted T cells, or PBMCs provided the cDNA or gDNA that served as material.

Assay: immunoSEQ multiplex PCR; the TCRdb copy retains only in-frame clones and omits some. This sample has some 130,000 clones; roughly 90% occur once, and the top ten carry 4% to 5%. Germline values: CDR1 LNHDA, CDR2 SQIVND (reference sequence). Trimming cost V 4 bases and J 1 base; bases outside gene matches: 6. This CDR3 contains 15 residues. Sequencing used peripheral blood. The sequence derives from a man aged 55 to 70 with COVID-19, enrolled during active disease. The chain has TRBV19 and TRBJ1-1; 7 bases map to TRBD1. CDR3 coding DNA: TGTGCCAGTAGTACCGTCGGGACAGAGAACACTGAAGCTTTCTTT. Translated: CASSTVGTENTEAFF.